This T cell receptor beta chain was captured by sequencing in a study of blood T cell repertoires in COVID-19. Generated by immunoSEQ multiplex PCR, the TCRdb table keeps only in-frame clones and is missing some. The sample includes 350,000 to 400,000 clones, almost 90% of them seen just once. Germline CDR1 and CDR2: LGHDT and YNNKEL (reference sequence). This CDR3 is 12 amino acids long. Trimming took off 0 bases at V and 4 bases at J, with 3 bases between the two ends. This clone occurred once. Sequencing used peripheral blood. This chain connects TRBV3-1 (or the pseudogene TRBV3-2) to TRBJ1-2, with unresolved D. The clonotype originates from a man between 18 and 29 years old with active or convalescent COVID-19. DNA for the CDR3: TGTGCCAGCAGCCAAGATATCTATGGCTACACCTTC. This translates into CASSQDIYGYTF.